This TCR beta chain derives from a study of T cell repertoires in cytomegalovirus infection. TCRdb used MiXCR to reprocess the reads, holding one entry per CDR3 protein. Of approximately 350,000 distinct CDR3 sequences listed, roughly a third were seen once; the top ten hold roughly 14%. This clonotype was counted between two and nine times. Antigen: not known. The CDR3 is made up of 19 amino acids. Germline V lookup: CDR1 SGHVS, CDR2 FQNEAQ. Unmatched junction bases numbered 8, after V lost 0 bases and J lost 5 bases. The source was cultured PBMCs, collected from culture after CMV antigen stimulation. The V and J genes are TRBV7-8 and TRBJ2-2; TRBD2 aligns across 14 bases. The receptor was derived from a human donor in good health (CMV status not recorded). Some clones in this sample may be carry-over from other donors' samples. The CDR3 DNA follows: TGTGCCAGCAGCTTAGCCCGCGGACTAGCGGGGGGAAGGACCGGGGAGCTGTTTTTT. It codes for CASSLARGLAGGRTGELFF.